This T cell receptor (beta chain) derives from a study of T cell changes during pregnancy in multiple sclerosis. This CDR3 comprises 13 residues. Trimming cost V 4 bases and J 1 base, with 11 bases left between them. Germline-derived CDR1 and CDR2 are SQVTM and ANQGSEA. Clones were sequenced by immunoSEQ multiplex PCR, and TCRdb holds only the in-frame ones, with some missing. The data show 75,000 to 95,000 clones, with roughly 92% seen just once and approximately 2.2% held by the top ten. The sample consisted of peripheral blood, taken after pregnancy. This receptor was obtained from a female donor with multiple sclerosis, enrolled in a pregnancy study. J is TRBJ2-7 and V is TRBV29-1; D might be TRBD2 (6 bases). The CDR3 loop is CSVGDFLSYEQYF. For the CDR3, the DNA is TGCAGCGTTGGGGACTTTCTTTCCTACGAGCAGTACTTC.